This TCR beta chain was captured in a study of cytomegalovirus exposure and HLA in healthy donors. General study findings and limits: A list of 164 TCR beta chains associated with cytomegalovirus was given.

This CDR3 contains 14 residues. V lost 4 bases, J lost 4 bases, and 3 bases stayed unmatched. Germline lookup yields CDR1 SGHVS and CDR2 FQNEAQ. As regards this clone: Its antigen remains unknown.

This PCR relied on a set of 60 Vbeta primers and 13 Jbeta primers. Assay: immunoSEQ multiplex PCR; the TCRdb copy retains only in-frame clones and omits some. This sample has around 100,000 clones, with 84% found just once. The sequenced sample consisted of PBMCs. The chain employs TRBV7-8 and TRBJ2-7; TRBD2 agrees at 11 bases. The sequence was collected from a woman in her late teens or twenties in good health and CMV-seropositive. In nucleotides, the CDR3 is TGTGCCAGCAGCTCGGGACTAGCGGTTTACGAGCAGTACTTC. Its translation is CASSSGLAVYEQYF.